These 8 T cell receptor beta chains came from one sample sequenced in a study of immune evolution from preneoplasia to lung adenocarcinoma. Assay used: immunoSEQ multiplex PCR; TCRdb lists only in-frame clones, some missing. The data hold 2,000 to 2,500 clones, with over 75% observed a single time. Material: FFPE normal lung tissue adjacent to the tumor. These TCRs come from a person between 55 and 69 years old with lung adenocarcinoma.

By share, this clone ranks as large. The junction shows a germline mismatch at one end, possibly a read error. The chain joins TRBV7-2 to TRBJ1-2; the match to TRBD1 covers 8 bases. This CDR3 has 16 amino acids. The germline CDR1 and CDR2 sequences are SGHTA and FQGNSA. The CDR3 region has the DNA TGTGCCGGCAGCCCCAAACTTTGGACAGGGAAGTATGGCTACACCTTC. The encoded protein is CAGSPKLWTGKYGYTF.

This chain's CDR3 is CASSPGLRETQYF. Here the CDR3 DNA reads TGTGCCAGCAGCCCCGGGCTCCGGGAGACCCAGTACTTC. The rearrangement joins TRBV28 to TRBJ2-5; no definite D call. V gave up 6 bases and J gave up 5 bases, with 13 bases separating them. Per germline, CDR1 MDHEN and CDR2 SYDVKM. The CDR3 is 13 residues long.

To note about this clone: Mismatch with germline at one junction end may stem from a read error. This chain links TRBV7-9 with TRBJ1-1, with D possibly being TRBD1 (6 bases). The length of the CDR3 is 14 residues. The germline gives CDR1 SEHNR, CDR2 FQNEAQ (reference sequence). The CDR3 DNA is TGTGCCAGCAGCCCGGGGGGGCCTGGCACTAAAGCTTTCTTT. This gives the protein CASSPGGPGTKAFF.

The sample holds one count of this clone. The gene calls are TRBV10-2 and TRBJ2-1, with D possibly TRBD2 on 6 matching bases. Trimming shortened V by 0 bases and J by 7 bases, and 19 bases separated the two germline ends. This CDR3 spans 17 amino acids. Germline V gene lookup returns CDR1 WSHSY and CDR2 SAAADI. CDR3 bases: TGCGCCAGCAGTGAGTCTGGGATAGAGTCGGGGGAGAATGAGCAGTTCTTC. Encoded protein: CASSESGIESGENEQFF.

The chain is built from TRBV6-6 and TRBJ2-3, with TRBD2 as a possible D gene (5 bases). This CDR3 spans 14 amino acids. V shed 0 bases and J shed 4 bases, with 8 bases lying between them. The V gene's germline CDR1 is MNHNY and CDR2 SVGAGI (reference sequence). CDR3 region: CASSYSEGSDTQYF. The DNA for the CDR3 is TGTGCCAGCAGTTACTCTGAGGGCTCAGATACGCAGTATTTT.

About this clone: Germline is not matched at one junction end, which may reflect a read error. The V call is TRBV6-5, the J call TRBJ1-5, with TRBD1 identical over 7 bases. Germline V gene lookup returns CDR1 MNHEY and CDR2 SVGAGI. This CDR3 comprises 15 residues. CDR3 protein: CTSSYTSGTDQPQHF. The CDR3, as DNA: TGTACCAGCAGTTATACCTCCGGGACAGATCAGCCCCAGCATTTT.

The chain has TRBV6-1 and TRBJ1-1; TRBD1 might be the D (6 bases). The CDR3 contains 13 residues. V dropped 4 bases and J dropped 9 bases, with 15 bases sitting between them. From germline, CDR1 is MNHNS and CDR2 SASEGT. Here the CDR3 DNA reads TGTGCCAGCAGTGTCGAGGGGGGGAGGAAAGCTTTCTTT. Amino acid sequence: CASSVEGGRKAFF.

This sequence joins TRBV25-1 and TRBJ2-7; no clear D gene. The CDR3 length is 12 residues. Per germline, CDR1 MGHDK and CDR2 SYGVNS. V lost 3 bases, J lost 5 bases, and 8 bases lay in between. In DNA, the CDR3 is TGTGCCAGCAGTGATTCCGGAGACGAGCAGTACTTC. As protein: CASSDSGDEQYF.